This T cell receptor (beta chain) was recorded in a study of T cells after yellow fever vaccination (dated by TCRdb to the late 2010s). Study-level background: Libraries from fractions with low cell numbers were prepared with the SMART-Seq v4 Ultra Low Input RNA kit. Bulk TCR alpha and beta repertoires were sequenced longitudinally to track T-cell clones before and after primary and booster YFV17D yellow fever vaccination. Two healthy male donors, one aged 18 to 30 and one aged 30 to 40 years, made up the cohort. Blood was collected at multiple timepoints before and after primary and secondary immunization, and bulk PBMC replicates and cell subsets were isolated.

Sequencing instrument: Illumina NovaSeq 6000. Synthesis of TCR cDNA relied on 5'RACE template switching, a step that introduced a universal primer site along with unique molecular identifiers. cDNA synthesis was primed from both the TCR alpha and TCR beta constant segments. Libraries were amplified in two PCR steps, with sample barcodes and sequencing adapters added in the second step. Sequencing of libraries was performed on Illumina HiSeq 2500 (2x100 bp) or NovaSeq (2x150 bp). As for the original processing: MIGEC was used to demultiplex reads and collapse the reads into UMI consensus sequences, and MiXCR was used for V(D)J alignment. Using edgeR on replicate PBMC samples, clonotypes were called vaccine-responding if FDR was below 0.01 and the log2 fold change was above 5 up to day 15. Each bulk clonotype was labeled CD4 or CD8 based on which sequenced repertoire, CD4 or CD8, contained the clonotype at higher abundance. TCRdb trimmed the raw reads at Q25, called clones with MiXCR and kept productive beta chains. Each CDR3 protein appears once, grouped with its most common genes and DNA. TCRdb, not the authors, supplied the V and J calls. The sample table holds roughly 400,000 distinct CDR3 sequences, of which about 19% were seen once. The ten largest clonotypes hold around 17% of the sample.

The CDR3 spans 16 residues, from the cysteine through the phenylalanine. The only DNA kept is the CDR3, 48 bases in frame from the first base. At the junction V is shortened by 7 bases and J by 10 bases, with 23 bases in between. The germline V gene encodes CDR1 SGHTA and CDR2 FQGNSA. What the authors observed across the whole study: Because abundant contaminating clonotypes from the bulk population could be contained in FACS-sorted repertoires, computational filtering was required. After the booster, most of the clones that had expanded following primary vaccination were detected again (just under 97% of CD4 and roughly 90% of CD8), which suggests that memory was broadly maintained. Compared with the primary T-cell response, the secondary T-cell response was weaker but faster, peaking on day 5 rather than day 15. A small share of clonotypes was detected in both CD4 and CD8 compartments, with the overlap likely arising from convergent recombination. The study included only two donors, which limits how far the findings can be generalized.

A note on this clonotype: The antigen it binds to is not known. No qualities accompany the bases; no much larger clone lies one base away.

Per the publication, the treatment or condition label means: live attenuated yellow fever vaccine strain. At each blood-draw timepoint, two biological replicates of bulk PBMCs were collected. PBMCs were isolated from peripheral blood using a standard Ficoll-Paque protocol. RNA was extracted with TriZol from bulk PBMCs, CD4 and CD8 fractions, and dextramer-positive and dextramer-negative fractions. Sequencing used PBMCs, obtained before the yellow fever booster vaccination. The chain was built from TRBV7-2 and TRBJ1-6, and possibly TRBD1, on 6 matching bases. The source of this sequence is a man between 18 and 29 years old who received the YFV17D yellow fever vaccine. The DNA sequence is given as TGTGCCAGCACCGAGGGGGGGGGCAGGGGAGCCTCACCCCTCCACTTT. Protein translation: CASTEGGGRGASPLHF.